The 19 T cell receptor beta chains presented below share a single source sample, sequenced in a study of blood T cell repertoires in COVID-19. Sequenced by immunoSEQ multiplex PCR; TCRdb stores in-frame clones only, minus some. The table lists some 180,000 clones, about 76% of them singletons. The sample was peripheral blood. Every receptor here comes from a middle-aged woman with COVID-19, enrolled during active disease.

This clone was seen ten or more times. The CDR3 nucleotides are TGTGCCAGCAGCCCGAGCGGGAGGTCAGCCGGGGAGCTGTTTTTT. It is translated as CASSPSGRSAGELFF. The chain couples TRBV14 to TRBJ2-2; 9 nucleotides align to TRBD2. The CDR3 length is 15 residues. J lost 6 bases, V lost 4 bases, and 6 bases had no gene match. From germline, CDR1 is SGHDN and CDR2 FVKESK.

The rearrangement joins TRBV6-5 to TRBJ2-7, with 7 bases identical to TRBD1. Germline lookup yields CDR1 MNHEY and CDR2 SVGAGI. V gave up 5 bases and J gave up 4 bases; unmatched junction bases: 2. The CDR3 spans 12 residues. CDR3 amino acids: CASSPQGYEQYF. The CDR3 DNA is TGTGCCAGCAGTCCACAGGGGTACGAGCAGTACTTC.

This clone was detected a few times. The chain joins TRBV28 to TRBJ1-6; D call uncertain. The CDR3 totals 12 residues. Trimming pared 8 bases from V and 7 bases from J, leaving 9 bases between. Per germline, CDR1 MDHEN and CDR2 SYDVKM. CDR3 in amino acids: CASLGQNSPLHF. The CDR3 DNA is TGTGCCAGCCTTGGGCAGAATTCACCCCTCCACTTT.

The J gene is TRBJ2-5, the V gene TRBV7-8; 8 nucleotides align to TRBD2. The length of the CDR3 is 14 residues. Losses at the gene ends were 3 bases for V and 5 bases for J; bases not matched to a gene: 5. Germline values: CDR1 SGHVS, CDR2 FQNEAQ. This chain's CDR3 is CASSFGLADETQYF. As DNA, the CDR3 is TGTGCCAGCAGCTTTGGACTAGCTGATGAGACCCAGTACTTC. The variable domain in full, with the rest retrieved from reference TRBV7-8 and TRBJ2-5, is GAGVSQSPRYKVAKRGQDVALRCDPISGHVSLFWYQQALGQGPEFLTYFQNEAQLDKSGLPSDRFFAERPEGSVSTLKIQRTQQEDSAVYLCASSFGLADETQYFGPGTRLLVL.

The chain couples TRBV5-1 to TRBJ2-1; TRBD1 matches 8 bases. This CDR3 region has 15 residues. Per the germline V gene, CDR1 is SGHRS and CDR2 is YFSETQ. V lost 3 bases and J lost 5; bases outside the gene matches: 7. The CDR3 DNA follows: TGCGCCAGCAGCTGGACAGGGTCTGGGAACAATGAGCAGTTCTTC. The encoded protein is CASSWTGSGNNEQFF.

The chain combines TRBV12-3 or TRBV12-4 with TRBJ1-1; a weak D match, TRBD1 (5 bases). There are 12 residues in the CDR3. V was trimmed by 6 bases and J by 3 bases, leaving 8 bases between them. The chain's CDR3 is CASRGGDTEAFF. In DNA form, the CDR3 reads TGTGCCAGCAGGGGAGGGGACACTGAAGCTTTCTTT.

The J gene is TRBJ2-3, the V gene TRBV19; 12 bases align to TRBD2. The CDR3 contains 17 residues. With 3 bases clipped from V and 4 bases from J, the junction kept 8 bases outside the gene matches. Germline assignment: CDR1 LNHDA and CDR2 SQIVND (reference sequence). The CDR3 region is CASSIPGLAGSPDTQYF. CDR3 DNA: TGTGCCAGTAGTATCCCAGGACTAGCGGGATCCCCAGATACGCAGTATTTT. The full variable domain, rest sourced from reference TRBV19 and TRBJ2-3, is DGGITQSPKYLFRKEGQNVTLSCEQNLNHDAMYWYRQDPGQGLRLIYYSQIVNDFQKGDIAEGYSVSREKKESFPLTVTSAQKNPTAFYLCASSIPGLAGSPDTQYFGPGTRLTVL.

The chain employs TRBV6-5 and TRBJ2-7, with D possibly TRBD2 on 7 matching bases. From germline, CDR1 is MNHEY and CDR2 SVGAGI. CDR3 length: 16 residues. Trimming stripped 2 bases from V and 4 bases from J, with 18 bases between. CDR3 loop: CASSYTSLADSYEQYF. Written as DNA, the CDR3 is TGTGCCAGCAGTTACACGTCCCTAGCGGACAGTTACGAGCAGTACTTC.

The chain recombines TRBV6-2 or TRBV6-3 with TRBJ1-2, with TRBD1 matching 8 bases. The V segment lost 0 bases and the J segment 6 bases; nucleotides outside the gene matches: 12. This CDR3 is 17 amino acids long. Per germline, CDR1 MNHEY and CDR2 SVGEGT. The DNA of the CDR3 is TGTGCCAGCAGTTACTCGAGATTGGACAGGGCTTACGATGGCTACACCTTC. Its protein product is CASSYSRLDRAYDGYTF.

This sequence joins TRBV5-1 and TRBJ2-5; 10 nucleotides line up with TRBD2. The CDR3 has 16 amino acids. CDR1 is SGHRS and CDR2 is YFSETQ in the germline V gene. With V trimmed by 0 bases and J by 5 bases, 7 bases remained unmatched. CDR3: CASSLVGSGGHETQYF. DNA for the CDR3: TGCGCCAGCAGCTTGGTGGGTAGCGGGGGGCACGAGACCCAGTACTTC.

This chain uses TRBV2 with TRBJ2-5; TRBD2 matches 12 bases. This CDR3 comprises 16 residues. After removal of 5 bases from V and 11 bases from J, the junction contained 15 bases not matched to a gene. Germline CDR1 and CDR2: SNHLY and FYNNEI. The CDR3: CASSFSGLTSGSLQYF. The CDR3 nucleotides read TGTGCCAGCAGTTTCTCTGGCCTGACTAGCGGGAGTTTACAGTACTTC.

The chain employs TRBV5-4 and TRBJ2-1, with 11 nucleotides matching TRBD1. Germline trimming cut 4 bases from V and 10 bases from J; bases unmatched to any gene: 7. The V gene's germline CDR1 is SGHNT and CDR2 YYREEE (reference sequence). This CDR3 spans 14 amino acids. This CDR3 reads CASSRDRGTREQFF. The DNA for the CDR3 is TGTGCCAGCAGCCGGGACAGGGGGACAAGGGAGCAGTTCTTC.

The V gene is TRBV10-3, the J gene TRBJ1-1; no reliable D call. Germline CDR1 reads ENHRY; CDR2 reads SYGVKD. The CDR3 extends over 14 amino acids. V dropped 1 base and J dropped 0 bases, with 6 bases sitting between them. The CDR3 sequence: CAISEYGVNTEAFF. CDR3 DNA sequence: TGTGCCATCAGTGAGTACGGGGTGAACACTGAAGCTTTCTTT.

The CDR3 here is CASSQDRGVLRPQHF. CDR3 nucleotides: TGCGCCAGCAGCCAAGATCGGGGGGTATTGAGACCCCAGCATTTT. The V gene is TRBV4-3, the J gene TRBJ1-5, with D maybe TRBD1 (5 bases). V lost 0 bases to trimming and J lost 10 bases, with 16 bases between them. CDR1 LGHNA and CDR2 YSLEER come from the germline V gene. The CDR3 has 15 amino acids.

The chain employs TRBV30 and TRBJ1-1, with 7 bases matching TRBD1. Germline lookup yields CDR1 GTSNPN and CDR2 SVGIG (reference sequence). V gave up 1 base and J gave up 7 bases; unmatched junction bases: 6. The CDR3 has 13 residues. CDR3 region: CAWSGLTGSEAFF. The CDR3 nucleotides are TGTGCCTGGAGTGGCCTGACAGGGAGTGAAGCTTTCTTT.

The CDR3 region has the DNA TGTGCCAGCAGCCTCCTCACAGATACGCAGTATTTT. This translates into CASSLLTDTQYF. The J gene is TRBJ2-3, the V gene TRBV3-1 (or the pseudogene TRBV3-2); D is ambiguous. V was trimmed by 4 bases and J by 2 bases, leaving 4 bases between them. This CDR3 has 12 amino acids. The germline V gene encodes CDR1 LGHDT and CDR2 YNNKEL (reference sequence).

The rearrangement uses TRBV3-1 (or the pseudogene TRBV3-2) and TRBJ1-6; no definite D call. The CDR3 extends over 14 amino acids. The germline V gene encodes CDR1 LGHDT and CDR2 YNNKEL (reference sequence). V gave up 0 bases and J gave up 7 bases, with 7 bases separating them. The CDR3 is CASSQEIFNSPLHF. CDR3 coding DNA: TGTGCCAGCAGCCAAGAAATCTTCAATTCACCCCTCCACTTT.

The sample holds one count of this clone. The chain joins TRBV15 to TRBJ1-2, with 12 bases fitting TRBD1. V lost 5 bases, J lost 1 base, and 8 bases stayed unmatched. Germline V lookup: CDR1 LNHNV, CDR2 YYDKDF (reference sequence). The CDR3 consists of 17 residues. The CDR3 sequence: CATSPWDRGLGNYGYTF. CDR3 nucleotides: TGTGCCACCAGCCCTTGGGACAGGGGGCTCGGTAACTATGGCTACACCTTC. The full variable domain, in which reference TRBV15 and TRBJ1-2 provide the parts outside the CDR3, is DAMVIQNPRYQVTQFGKPVTLSCSQTLNHNVMYWYQQKSSQAPKLLFHYYDKDFNNEADTPDNFQSRRPNTSFCFLDIRSPGLGDTAMYLCATSPWDRGLGNYGYTFGSGTRLTVV.

The CDR3 is CASSLAGTWGGNEQFF. CDR3 nucleotides: TGTGCCAGCAGCTTAGCGGGGACTTGGGGGGGCAATGAGCAGTTCTTC. The chain carries TRBV7-6 and TRBJ2-1; 7 bases match TRBD2. The ends lost 0 bases at V and 6 bases at J; junction bases unmatched: 8. Germline V lookup: CDR1 SGHVS, CDR2 FNYEAQ. This CDR3 has 16 amino acids. Complete variable domain (other parts from reference TRBV7-6 and TRBJ2-1): GAGVSQSPRYKVTKRGQDVALRCDPISGHVSLYWYRQALGQGPEFLTYFNYEAQQDKSGLPNDRFSAERPEGSISTLTIQRTEQRDSAMYRCASSLAGTWGGNEQFFGPGTRLTVL.